The clone carrying this TCR beta chain was seen at least ten times. This record comes from a study of identical twins. The CDR3 runs to 15 residues. Germline CDR1 is SQVTM and CDR2 is ANQGSEA. The V gene end was trimmed by 8 bases and the J gene end by 0 bases; junction bases not matched to a gene: 10. TCRdb re-analysed the 5' RACE reads in MiXCR, keeping a single row per CDR3 protein. Counted here are around 650,000 distinct CDR3 sequences, 7% to 7.5% occurring once; the ten biggest clones make up 1.5% to 2%. These records were also assigned to another study, of yellow fever vaccine responses in identical twins.

The specimen sequenced was PBMCs. The chain links TRBV29-1 to TRBJ2-1; TRBD2 agrees at 7 bases. The receptor was isolated from a woman in her late teens or twenties in good health. The CDR3 is CSTLSSGNSYNEQFF. CDR3 nucleotide sequence: TGCAGCACCCTCTCTAGCGGCAACTCCTACAATGAGCAGTTCTTC.